This T cell receptor beta chain comes out of a study of T cell responses to AZD1222 COVID-19 vaccine. Overall study findings and caveats: Repertoires in all cases were sampled only once the peak T cell response had passed.

Some clones are missing from TCRdb's copy, which holds only in-frame ones; the method was immunoSEQ multiplex PCR. The sample has tens of thousands of clones, more than 75% seen once. Worth noting for this clone: Its target is unknown.

The CDR3 is made up of 14 amino acids. Trimming took off 5 bases at V and 5 bases at J, with 16 bases between the two ends. Germline CDR1 is MNHEY and CDR2 is SMNVEV (reference sequence). The chain uses TRBV27 and TRBJ2-7; possibly TRBD2 for D (6 bases). The sequence came from an adult in good health. Sample: peripheral blood, taken on day 0 of AZD1222 vaccination. CDR3 in amino acids: CASSPRGWLDEQYF. The DNA for the CDR3 is TGTGCCAGCAGTCCCCGGGGGTGGCTCGACGAGCAGTACTTC.